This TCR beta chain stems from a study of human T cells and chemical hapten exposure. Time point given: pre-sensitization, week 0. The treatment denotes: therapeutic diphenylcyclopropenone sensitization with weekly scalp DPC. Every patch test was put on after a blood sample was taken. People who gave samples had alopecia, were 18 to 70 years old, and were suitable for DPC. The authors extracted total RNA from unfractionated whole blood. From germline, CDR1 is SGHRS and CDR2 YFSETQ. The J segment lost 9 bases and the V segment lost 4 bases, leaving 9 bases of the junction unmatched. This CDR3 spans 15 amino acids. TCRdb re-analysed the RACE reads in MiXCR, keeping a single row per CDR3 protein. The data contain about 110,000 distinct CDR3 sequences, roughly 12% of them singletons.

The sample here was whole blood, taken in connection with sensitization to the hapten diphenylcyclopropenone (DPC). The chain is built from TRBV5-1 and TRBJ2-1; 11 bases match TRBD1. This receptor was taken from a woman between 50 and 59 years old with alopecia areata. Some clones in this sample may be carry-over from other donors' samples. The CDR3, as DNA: TGCGCCAGCAGCCCAAACCGGGACAGGGGGGCTGAGCAGTTCTTC. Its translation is CASSPNRDRGAEQFF.